This T cell receptor (beta chain) derives from a study of OX40 agonist ivuxolimab in advanced cancers. People who had autoimmune disease history or systemic immunosuppression were excluded. Per germline, CDR1 SGHTS and CDR2 YDEGEE. The CDR3 has 15 amino acids. Trimming pared 6 bases from V and 2 bases from J, leaving 16 bases between. Data came from immunoSEQ multiplex PCR; TCRdb stores just in-frame clones and leaves some out. The sample has 65,000 to 85,000 clones; about 88% are singletons. The clonotype comes from an adult with an advanced solid tumor such as melanoma, head and neck, liver or kidney cancer. The specimen was CD4+ or CD8+ T cells sorted from blood, collected in a trial of the OX40 agonist ivuxolimab. The chain recombines TRBV5-8 with TRBJ2-3, with D tentatively TRBD1 (6 bases). The CDR3 region has the DNA TGTGCCAGCACCCCGACAGGCCGGGACACAGATACGCAGTATTTT. Protein product: CASTPTGRDTDTQYF.